This entry lists 19 T cell receptor beta chains sequenced from one sample in a study of blood T cells in healthy people across ages. With a J-beta primer mix and a sample-barcoded 5' primer, a second PCR ran about 7 to 12 cycles. TCRdb reprocessed the 5' RACE reads with MiXCR, giving one entry per CDR3 protein. This repertoire shows roughly 800,000 distinct CDR3 sequences, around 25% found once; its top ten account for more than 8%. This sample was shared with a second study, whose subject was T cells of mothers and their children.

Input material: blood. The receptors here all came from a boy between 10 and 17 years old in good health.

This clonotype was detected a few times. The chain employs TRBV29-1 and TRBJ2-1, with D unresolved. The J call may be wrong; the DNA end is better matched by TRBJ2-7. CDR1 is SQVTM, CDR2 ANQGSEA, per germline. The length of the CDR3 is 12 residues. CDR3 region: CSVVWSGYEQYF. The CDR3 coding sequence is TGCAGCGTTGTTTGGTCTGGGTACGAGCAGTACTTC.

The chain employs TRBV11-2 and TRBJ1-2, with D unresolved. CDR1 and CDR2 from the germline V gene are SGHAT and FQNNGV. The V end was cut by 1 base, the J end by 6 bases, with 12 bases between. The CDR3 contains 14 residues. CDR3 coding DNA: TGTGCCAGCAGCTTAGGTGGGAGAACGGATGGCTACACCTTC. Residues: CASSLGGRTDGYTF.

At least ten counts were recorded for this clonotype. The genes are TRBV5-4 and TRBJ2-7, with 7 bases lining up with TRBD1. With 3 bases clipped from V and 0 bases from J, the junction kept 3 bases outside the gene matches. The CDR3 runs 14 residues. The germline V gene has CDR1 SGHNT and CDR2 YYREEE (reference sequence). The CDR3 spells CASSSGTVSYEQYF. In DNA, the CDR3 is TGTGCCAGCAGCTCAGGGACAGTCTCCTACGAGCAGTACTTC.

The genes are TRBV7-8 and TRBJ1-2, with D tentatively TRBD1 (5 bases). CDR1 and CDR2 from the germline V gene are SGHVS and FQNEAQ. Trimming took 5 bases from V and 2 from J, leaving 21 bases between them. The CDR3 consists of 17 residues. The CDR3 reads CASSAPKMGRGNYGYTF. The DNA for the CDR3 is TGTGCCAGCAGCGCGCCCAAGATGGGACGTGGAAACTATGGCTACACCTTC.

This clonotype was detected a few times. The chain uses TRBV14 and TRBJ1-2; D is unresolved. Trimming stripped 0 bases from V and 5 bases from J, with 7 bases between. Germline V CDR1 and CDR2: SGHDN, FVKESK. The CDR3 runs 13 residues. CDR3 amino acids: CASSQDHLYGYTF. The CDR3 DNA is TGTGCCAGCAGCCAAGATCACCTATATGGCTACACCTTC.

The chain is built from TRBV24-1 and TRBJ2-5; no definite D call. This CDR3 has 12 amino acids. The V end lost 3 bases, the J end lost 5 bases, and 6 bases lay between the germline ends. Germline CDR1 reads KGHDR; CDR2 reads SFDVKD. CDR3 region: CATSDNRETQYF. CDR3 nucleotide sequence: TGTGCCACCAGTGATAATCGCGAGACCCAGTACTTC.

The chain uses TRBV4-1 and TRBJ2-1; 16 nucleotides line up with TRBD2. This CDR3 has 16 residues. Trimming took 3 bases from V and 5 from J; bases not matched to a gene: 1. The germline V gene encodes CDR1 MGHRA and CDR2 YSYEKL. The CDR3 DNA follows: TGCGCCAGCAGCCAGGGACTAGCGGGAGGGGACAATGAGCAGTTCTTC. Translating it yields CASSQGLAGGDNEQFF.

The gene calls are TRBV12-3 or TRBV12-4 and TRBJ1-5; TRBD1 might be the D (5 bases). V was clipped by 9 bases and J by 6 bases, with 18 bases between them. The CDR3 extends over 14 amino acids. DNA for the CDR3: TGTGCCAGTAAAATGGGGGGGTTTGCTCAGCCCCAGCATTTT. Its protein is CASKMGGFAQPQHF.

This clonotype has a handful of counts. J is TRBJ2-3 and V is TRBV5-1; 11 bases map to TRBD2. With 4 bases clipped from V and 2 bases from J, the junction kept 6 bases outside the gene matches. The CDR3 loop spans 16 amino acids. Germline-derived CDR1 and CDR2 are SGHRS and YFSETQ. DNA for the CDR3: TGCGCCAGCAGCCCCGAGGGACTAGCGGCCACAGATACGCAGTATTTT. It is translated as CASSPEGLAATDTQYF.

CDR3 residues: CASSQVGSVTGYTF. DNA for the CDR3: TGTGCCAGCAGCCAGGTGGGATCAGTCACTGGCTACACCTTC. The chain employs TRBV7-8 and TRBJ1-2; D is unclear. V was trimmed by 5 bases and J by 7 bases, leaving 17 bases between them. The CDR3 is made up of 14 amino acids. From germline, CDR1 is SGHVS and CDR2 FQNEAQ.

The rearrangement links TRBV27 to TRBJ2-7; a possible D gene is TRBD2 (5 bases). This CDR3 contains 15 residues. Germline values: CDR1 MNHEY, CDR2 SMNVEV (reference sequence). V lost 6 bases, J lost 3 bases, and 18 bases lay in between. The CDR3 sequence: CASREDHPAGYEQYF. CDR3 coding DNA: TGTGCCAGCAGGGAGGACCACCCGGCGGGCTACGAGCAGTACTTC.

The table lists this clonotype with a few counts. The chain links TRBV12-3 or TRBV12-4 to TRBJ2-5, with 9 bases that match TRBD2. The J call may be in error: the DNA end matches TRBJ2-7 better. The CDR3 extends over 14 amino acids. CDR3 sequence reads: CASSSGLASDEQYF. The DNA for the CDR3 is TGTGCCAGCAGTTCCGGACTAGCGTCCGACGAGCAGTACTTC.

This clonotype was detected a few times. At one of its ends the junction is not consistent with the germline gene, which may arise from a read error. The chain has TRBV27 and TRBJ2-5; 7 bases agree with TRBD2. In germline, CDR1 is MNHEY, CDR2 SMNVEV (reference sequence). The CDR3 consists of 14 residues. CDR3 amino acids: CASSLAGEREAQYF. In DNA form, the CDR3 reads TGTGCCAGCAGTTTAGCGGGGGAACGAGAGGCCCAGTACTTC.

There are a few counts of this clonotype. The chain uses TRBV11-2 and TRBJ2-3; D gene uncertain. The germline CDR1 and CDR2 sequences are SGHAT and FQNNGV. V lost 4 bases and J lost 6, with 8 bases in between. This CDR3 is built from 12 residues. The chain's CDR3 is CASSSEWDTQYF. CDR3 DNA: TGTGCCAGCAGCTCTGAGTGGGATACGCAGTATTTT.

This rearrangement joins TRBV7-2 to TRBJ2-3; no firm D call. The CDR3 loop spans 13 amino acids. Trimming pared 1 base from V and 4 bases from J, leaving 6 bases between. The germline V gene encodes CDR1 SGHTA and CDR2 FQGNSA. The CDR3 sequence is CASSLVFPDTQYF. The CDR3 DNA sequence: TGTGCCAGCAGCTTAGTGTTCCCAGATACGCAGTATTTT.

V and J are TRBV5-1 and TRBJ1-1; D may be TRBD1 (6 bases). There are 15 residues in the CDR3. Germline V lookup: CDR1 SGHRS, CDR2 YFSETQ. V was cut by 1 base and J by 3 bases, with 13 bases left in between. The chain's CDR3 is CASSLPLQGDTEAFF. The CDR3 coding sequence is TGCGCCAGCAGCTTGCCTTTACAGGGTGACACTGAAGCTTTCTTT.

The chain links TRBV13 to TRBJ2-7; D is possibly TRBD2 (6 bases). Germline V gives CDR1 PRHDT, CDR2 FYEKMQ (reference sequence). The CDR3 totals 12 residues. Trimming stripped 7 bases from V and 7 bases from J, with 14 bases between. The CDR3 region has the DNA TGTGCCAGCACGGGACTTGCTCCTGAGCAGTACTTC. Translating gives CASTGLAPEQYF.

The table lists this clonotype with a count of one. V usage is TRBV20-1 and J usage is TRBJ2-1; D uncertain. The V gene lost 0 bases and the J gene lost 1 base, with 10 bases spanning the gap. CDR1 and CDR2 (germline): DFQATT, SNEGSKA (reference sequence). The CDR3 contains 15 residues. This CDR3 is CSARDQRKSYNEQFF. In DNA, the CDR3 is TGCAGTGCTAGAGACCAGAGGAAATCCTACAATGAGCAGTTCTTC.

This clonotype was counted between two and nine times. This chain uses TRBV7-3 with TRBJ2-6; D might be TRBD1 or TRBD2, each matching 5 bases. The CDR3 runs 16 residues. Looked up from germline, CDR1 is SGHTA and CDR2 is FQGTGA. Trimming pared 4 bases from V and 0 bases from J, leaving 10 bases between. CDR3 loop: CASSYIGGSGANVLTF. CDR3 bases: TGTGCCAGCAGCTATATTGGGGGCTCTGGGGCCAACGTCCTGACTTTC.